The clone carrying this T cell receptor (beta chain) was observed once. Its antigen is not known. The sample originates from a study of T cell responses to AZD1222 COVID-19 vaccine. Points from the study as a whole: Possibly, clonal diversity was underestimated; donors were largely white British and included more females. Spike-specific TCR breadth and depth went up after people got two AZD1222 doses. There were repertoire samples only from the period after the peak T cell response.

Germline CDR1 LNHDA, CDR2 SQIVND (reference sequence). After removal of 5 bases from V and 13 bases from J, the junction contained 10 bases not matched to a gene. The CDR3 is 12 amino acids. Repertoires were generated with immunoSEQ multiplex PCR, while TCRdb's copy carries only in-frame clones and drops some. Found here are fewer than 250,000 clones, over 80% of them singletons; the top ten hold approximately 1.4%. The rearrangement links TRBV19 to TRBJ2-5, with 7 bases that match TRBD2. This clonotype originated in an adult in good health. The material was peripheral blood, obtained on day 0 of AZD1222 vaccination. The CDR3 here is CASSHGRTSWYF. CDR3 in DNA: TGTGCCAGTAGTCACGGACGGACTAGTTGGTACTTC.